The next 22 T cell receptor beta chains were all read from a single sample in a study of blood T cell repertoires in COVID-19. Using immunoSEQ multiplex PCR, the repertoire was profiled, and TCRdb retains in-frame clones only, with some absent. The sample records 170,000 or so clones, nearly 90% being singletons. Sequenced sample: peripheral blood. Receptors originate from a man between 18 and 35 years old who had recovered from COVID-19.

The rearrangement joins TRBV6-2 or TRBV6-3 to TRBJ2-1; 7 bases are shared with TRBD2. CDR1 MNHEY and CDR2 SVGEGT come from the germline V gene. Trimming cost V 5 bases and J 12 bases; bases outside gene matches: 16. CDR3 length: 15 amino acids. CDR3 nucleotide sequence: TGTGCCAGCAGTCAATACAGCGGGAATAGTCTAGGGCAGTTCTTC. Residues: CASSQYSGNSLGQFF.

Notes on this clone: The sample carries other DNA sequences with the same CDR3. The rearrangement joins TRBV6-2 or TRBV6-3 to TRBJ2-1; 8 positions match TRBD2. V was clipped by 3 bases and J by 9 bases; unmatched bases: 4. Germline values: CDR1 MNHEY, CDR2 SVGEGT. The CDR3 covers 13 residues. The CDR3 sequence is CASSYKREIEQFF. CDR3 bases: TGTGCCAGCAGTTATAAGCGGGAGATTGAGCAGTTCTTC.

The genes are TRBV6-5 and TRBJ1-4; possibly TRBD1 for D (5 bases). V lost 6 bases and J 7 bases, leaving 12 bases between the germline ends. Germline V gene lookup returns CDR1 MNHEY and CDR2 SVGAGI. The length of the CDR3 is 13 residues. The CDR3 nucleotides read TGTGCCAGCAGCAGCAGGGAAGGTGAAAAACTGTTTTTT. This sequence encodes CASSSREGEKLFF.

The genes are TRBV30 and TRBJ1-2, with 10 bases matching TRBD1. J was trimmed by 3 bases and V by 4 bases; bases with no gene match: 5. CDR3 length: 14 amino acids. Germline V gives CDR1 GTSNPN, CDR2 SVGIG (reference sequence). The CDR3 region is CAWIRDRGHYGYTF. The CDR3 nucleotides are TGTGCCTGGATAAGGGACAGGGGCCACTATGGCTACACCTTC.

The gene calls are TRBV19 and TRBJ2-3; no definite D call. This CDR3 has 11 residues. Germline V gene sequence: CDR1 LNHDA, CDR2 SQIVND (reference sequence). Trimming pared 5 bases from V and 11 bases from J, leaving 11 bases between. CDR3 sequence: CASSSGGMQYF. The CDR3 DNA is TGTGCCAGTAGTTCTGGCGGAATGCAGTATTTT.

CDR3 sequence reads: CASSLVSGYNQPQHF. Written as DNA, the CDR3 is TGTGCCAGCAGTTTGGTCTCGGGGTACAATCAGCCCCAGCATTTT. This rearrangement joins TRBV28 to TRBJ1-5; D remains unclear. This CDR3 comprises 15 residues. Germline-derived CDR1 and CDR2 are MDHEN and SYDVKM. V was shortened by 3 bases and J by 3 bases, with 12 bases between the two germline ends.

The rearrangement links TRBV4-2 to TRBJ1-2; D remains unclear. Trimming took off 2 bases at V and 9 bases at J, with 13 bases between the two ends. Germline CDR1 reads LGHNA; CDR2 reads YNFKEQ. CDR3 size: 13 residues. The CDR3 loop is CASSQSTLESYTF. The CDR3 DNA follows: TGTGCCAGCAGCCAAAGTACGTTAGAAAGCTACACCTTC.

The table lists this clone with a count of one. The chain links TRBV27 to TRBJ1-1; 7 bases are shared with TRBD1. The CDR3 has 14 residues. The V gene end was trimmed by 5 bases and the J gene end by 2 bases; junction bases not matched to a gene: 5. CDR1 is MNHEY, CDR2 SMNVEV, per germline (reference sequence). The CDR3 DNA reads TGTGCCAGCAGTCCAGGGGGGCAAAACACTGAAGCTTTCTTT. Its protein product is CASSPGGQNTEAFF.

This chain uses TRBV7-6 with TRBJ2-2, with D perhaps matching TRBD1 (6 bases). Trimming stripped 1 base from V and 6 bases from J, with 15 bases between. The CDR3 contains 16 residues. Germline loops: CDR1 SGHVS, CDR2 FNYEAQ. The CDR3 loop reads CASSLETGLKAGELFF. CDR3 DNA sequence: TGTGCCAGCAGCTTAGAGACAGGCTTGAAGGCCGGGGAGCTGTTTTTT.

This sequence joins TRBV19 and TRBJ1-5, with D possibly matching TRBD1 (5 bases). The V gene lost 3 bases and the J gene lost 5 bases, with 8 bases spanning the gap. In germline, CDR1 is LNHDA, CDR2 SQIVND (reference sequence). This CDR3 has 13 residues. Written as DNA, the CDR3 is TGTGCCAGTAGTATTGCCAGGGATCAGCCCCAGCATTTT. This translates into CASSIARDQPQHF.

The CDR3 protein is CASSSIQGVGANVLTF. In DNA, the CDR3 is TGTGCCAGCAGCTCTATACAAGGGGTTGGGGCCAACGTCCTGACTTTC. The chain uses TRBV5-5 and TRBJ2-6; a weak D match, TRBD1 (5 bases). The CDR3 length is 16 residues. Trimming cost V 3 bases and J 3 bases, with 13 bases left between them. Germline assignment: CDR1 SGHKS and CDR2 YYEKEE (reference sequence).

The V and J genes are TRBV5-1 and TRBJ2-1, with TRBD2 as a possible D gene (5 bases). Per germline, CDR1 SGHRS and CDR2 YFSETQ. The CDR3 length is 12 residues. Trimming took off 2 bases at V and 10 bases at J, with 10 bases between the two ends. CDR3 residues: CASSFDRGEQFF. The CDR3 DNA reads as TGCGCCAGCAGCTTTGATCGCGGGGAGCAGTTCTTC. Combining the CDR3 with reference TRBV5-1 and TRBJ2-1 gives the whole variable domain KAGVTQTPRYLIKTRGQQVTLSCSPISGHRSVSWYQQTPGQGLQFLFEYFSETQRNKGNFPGRFSGRQFSNSRSEMNVSTLELGDSALYLCASSFDRGEQFFGPGTRLTVL.

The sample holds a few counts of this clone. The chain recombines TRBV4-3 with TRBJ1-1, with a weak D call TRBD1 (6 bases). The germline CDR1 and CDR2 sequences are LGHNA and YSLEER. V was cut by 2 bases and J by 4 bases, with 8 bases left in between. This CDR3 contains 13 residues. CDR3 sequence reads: CASSQLGGTEAFF. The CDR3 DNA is TGCGCCAGCAGCCAACTAGGGGGCACTGAAGCTTTCTTT.

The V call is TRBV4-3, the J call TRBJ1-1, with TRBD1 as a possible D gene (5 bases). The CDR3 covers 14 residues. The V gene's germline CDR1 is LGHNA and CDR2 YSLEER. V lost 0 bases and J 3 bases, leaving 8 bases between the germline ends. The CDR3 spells CASSQDGGDTEAFF. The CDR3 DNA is TGCGCCAGCAGCCAAGATGGGGGGGACACTGAAGCTTTCTTT.

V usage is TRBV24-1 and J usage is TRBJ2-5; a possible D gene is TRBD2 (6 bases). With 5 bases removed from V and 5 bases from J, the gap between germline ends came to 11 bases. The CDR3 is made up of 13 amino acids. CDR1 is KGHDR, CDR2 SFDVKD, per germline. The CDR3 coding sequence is TGTGCCACCAGTGTCGGGGGAGTTGAGACCCAGTACTTC. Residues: CATSVGGVETQYF.

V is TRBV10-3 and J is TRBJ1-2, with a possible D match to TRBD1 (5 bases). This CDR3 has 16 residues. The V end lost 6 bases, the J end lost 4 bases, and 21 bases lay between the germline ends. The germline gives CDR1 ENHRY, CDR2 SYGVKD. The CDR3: CAIRTRGDRSLYGYTF. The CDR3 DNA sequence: TGTGCCATCAGGACCCGGGGGGATCGCTCGCTCTATGGCTACACCTTC.

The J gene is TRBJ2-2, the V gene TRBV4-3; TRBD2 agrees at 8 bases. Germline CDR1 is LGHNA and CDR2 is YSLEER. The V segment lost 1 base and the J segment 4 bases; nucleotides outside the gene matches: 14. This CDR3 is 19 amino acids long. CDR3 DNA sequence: TGCGCCAGCAGCCAAGGCCCCCGAGAAGCGGGAGTCGGCACCGGGGAGCTGTTTTTT. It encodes CASSQGPREAGVGTGELFF.

The CDR3 protein is CSAPGQANYGYTF. The CDR3 DNA reads TGCAGCGCCCCCGGACAGGCGAACTATGGCTACACCTTC. This chain links TRBV29-1 with TRBJ1-2; 7 bases fit TRBD1. Germline trimming cut 7 bases from V and 2 bases from J; bases unmatched to any gene: 7. Germline CDR1 and CDR2: SQVTM and ANQGSEA. The CDR3 runs 13 residues.

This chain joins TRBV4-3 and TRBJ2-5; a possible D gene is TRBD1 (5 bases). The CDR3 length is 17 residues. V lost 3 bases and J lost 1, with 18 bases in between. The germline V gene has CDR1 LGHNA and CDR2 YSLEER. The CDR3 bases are TGCGCCAGCAGCCAGGACCCCTTTCGACAGACCCAAGAGACCCAGTACTTC. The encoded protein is CASSQDPFRQTQETQYF.

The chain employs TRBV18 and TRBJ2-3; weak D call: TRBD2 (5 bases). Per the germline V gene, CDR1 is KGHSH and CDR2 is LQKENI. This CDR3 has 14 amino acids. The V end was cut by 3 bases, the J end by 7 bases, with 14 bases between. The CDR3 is CASSPGSGEYTQYF. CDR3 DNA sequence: TGTGCCAGCTCACCTGGGTCCGGGGAGTATACGCAGTATTTT.

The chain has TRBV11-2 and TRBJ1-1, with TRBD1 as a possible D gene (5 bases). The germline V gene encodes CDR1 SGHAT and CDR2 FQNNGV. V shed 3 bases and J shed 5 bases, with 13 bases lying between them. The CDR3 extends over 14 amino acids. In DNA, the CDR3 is TGTGCCAGCAGCTTCCCCTGGACAAGAACTGAAGCTTTCTTT. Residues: CASSFPWTRTEAFF. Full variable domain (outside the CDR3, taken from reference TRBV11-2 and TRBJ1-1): EAGVAQSPRYKIIEKRQSVAFWCNPISGHATLYWYQQILGQGPKLLIQFQNNGVVDDSQLPKDRFSAERLKGVDSTLKIQPAKLEDSAVYLCASSFPWTRTEAFFGQGTRLTVV.

This CDR3 reads CATGTGGTYNEQFF. The CDR3 region has the DNA TGTGCCACCGGGACGGGAGGGACTTACAATGAGCAGTTCTTC. The chain recombines TRBV24-1 with TRBJ2-1, with TRBD2 matching over 8 bases. The CDR3 is 14 amino acids. Germline CDR1 is KGHDR and CDR2 is SFDVKD. The ends lost 9 bases at V and 4 bases at J; junction bases unmatched: 7.